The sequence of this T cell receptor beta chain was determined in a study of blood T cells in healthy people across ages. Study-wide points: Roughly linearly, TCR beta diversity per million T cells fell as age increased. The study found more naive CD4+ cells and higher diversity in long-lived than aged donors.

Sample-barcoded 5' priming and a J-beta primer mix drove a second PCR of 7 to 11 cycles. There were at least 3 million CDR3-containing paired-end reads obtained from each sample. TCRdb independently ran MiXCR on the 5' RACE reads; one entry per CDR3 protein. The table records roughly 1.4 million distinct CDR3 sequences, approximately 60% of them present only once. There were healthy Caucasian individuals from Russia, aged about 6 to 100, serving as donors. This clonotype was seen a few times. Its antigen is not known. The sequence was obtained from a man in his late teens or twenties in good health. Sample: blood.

This CDR3 reads CAWSKGGYTQYF. Here the CDR3 DNA reads TGTGCCTGGAGTAAGGGAGGGTATACGCAGTATTTT. The rearrangement uses TRBV30 and TRBJ2-3, with TRBD2 identical over 7 bases. The V gene's germline CDR1 is GTSNPN and CDR2 SVGIG (reference sequence). This CDR3 has 12 residues. J gave up 7 bases and V 2 bases, and 3 bases lay outside the gene matches.